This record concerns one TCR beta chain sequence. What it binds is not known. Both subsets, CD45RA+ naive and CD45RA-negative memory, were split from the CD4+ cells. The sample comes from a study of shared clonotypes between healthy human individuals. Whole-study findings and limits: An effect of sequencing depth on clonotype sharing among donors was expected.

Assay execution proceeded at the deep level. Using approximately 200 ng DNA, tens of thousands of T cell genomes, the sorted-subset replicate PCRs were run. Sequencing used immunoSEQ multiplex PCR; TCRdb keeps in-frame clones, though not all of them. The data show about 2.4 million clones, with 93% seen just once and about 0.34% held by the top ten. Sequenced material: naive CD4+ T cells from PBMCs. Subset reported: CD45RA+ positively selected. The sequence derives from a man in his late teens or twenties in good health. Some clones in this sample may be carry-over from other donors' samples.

CDR3 in amino acids: CASSANTNSYNEQFF. The CDR3 DNA reads TGTGCCAGCAGCGCAAACACCAACTCCTACAATGAGCAGTTCTTC. The chain carries TRBV9 and TRBJ2-1, with D hard to call. The V end was cut by 3 bases, the J end by 0 bases, with 10 bases between. The CDR3 is 15 residues long. The germline V gene encodes CDR1 SGDLS and CDR2 YYNGEE.